The 23 T cell receptor beta chains below were found in one sample sequenced in a study of shared T cell receptors in the human thymus. The data were produced by immunoSEQ multiplex PCR, yet TCRdb's version contains in-frame clones alone and is incomplete. The data contain hundreds of thousands of clones, over 75% of them seen just once; the ten biggest clones take up about 0.0094%. These sequences were also reported in another study, on human thymus T cells.

Sequencing was carried out using thymocytes. The source is a boy younger than two with a congenital heart defect.

The chain is built from TRBV9 and TRBJ1-1, with D unresolved. The germline CDR1 and CDR2 sequences are SGDLS and YYNGEE. Trimming removed 0 bases from V and 10 bases from J, with 22 bases in between. This CDR3 region has 16 residues. CDR3 sequence reads: CASSVDPTSARKPAFF. Here the CDR3 DNA reads TGTGCCAGCAGCGTAGACCCCACAAGTGCCAGGAAACCAGCTTTCTTT. Supplemented by reference TRBV9 and TRBJ1-1, the full variable domain reads DSGVTQTPKHLITATGQRVTLRCSPRSGDLSVYWYQQSLDQGLQFLIQYYNGEERAKGNILERFSAQQFPDLHSELNLSSLELGDSALYFCASSVDPTSARKPAFFGQGTRLTVV.

Note on this clone: The junction shows a germline mismatch at one end, possibly a read error. Other DNA sequences from this sample encode an identical CDR3 as well. V is TRBV9 and J is TRBJ1-6; no definite D call. This CDR3 region has 12 residues. CDR1 is SGDLS, CDR2 YYNGEE, per germline. The DNA for the CDR3 is TGTGCCAGCAGCGCTAATAATTCCCCCCTCCACTTT. Its protein product is CASSANNSPLHF.

The chain carries TRBV7-3 and TRBJ2-3, with a possible D match to TRBD1 (5 bases). There are 15 residues in the CDR3. From germline, CDR1 is SGHTA and CDR2 FQGTGA. Trimming took 1 base from V and 2 from J, leaving 10 bases between them. CDR3 amino acids: CASSLRPRVTDTQYF. The CDR3 bases are TGTGCCAGCAGCTTAAGGCCCAGGGTCACAGATACGCAGTATTTT. Filled out from reference TRBV7-3 and TRBJ2-3, the complete variable domain reads GAGVSQTPSNKVTEKGKYVELRCDPISGHTALYWYRQSLGQGPEFLIYFQGTGAADDSGLPNDRFFAVRPEGSVSTLKIQRTERGDSAVYLCASSLRPRVTDTQYFGPGTRLTVL.

The CDR3 here is CASSEGDINLDYGYTF. In DNA, the CDR3 is TGTGCCAGCAGTGAAGGGGACATAAACCTGGACTATGGCTACACCTTC. This chain links TRBV2 with TRBJ1-2; possible D gene TRBD1, 6 bases. Germline V gives CDR1 SNHLY, CDR2 FYNNEI. CDR3 size: 16 residues. V gave up 1 base and J gave up 3 bases, with 15 bases separating them. The full variable domain, rest sourced from reference TRBV2 and TRBJ1-2, is EPEVTQTPSHQVTQMGQEVILRCVPISNHLYFYWYRQILGQKVEFLVSFYNNEISEKSEIFDDQFSVERPDGSNFTLKIRSTKLEDSAMYFCASSEGDINLDYGYTFGSGTRLTVV.

This rearrangement joins TRBV5-1 to TRBJ2-7, with TRBD1 identical over 9 bases. The germline V gene encodes CDR1 SGHRS and CDR2 YFSETQ. Unmatched junction bases numbered 21, after V lost 2 bases and J lost 3 bases. The CDR3 runs 20 residues. This CDR3 reads CASSFYPDRGPPDPFYEQYF. CDR3 DNA: TGCGCCAGCAGCTTTTACCCGGACAGGGGACCCCCCGACCCATTCTACGAGCAGTACTTC.

This chain connects TRBV29-1 to TRBJ2-7; 9 bases map to TRBD2. The CDR3 is made up of 19 amino acids. V trimming: 0 bases; J trimming: 1 base; junction bases outside the gene matches: 16. Germline V gene sequence: CDR1 SQVTM, CDR2 ANQGSEA. CDR3 sequence reads: CSVEEGASGTLRGSYEQYF. The DNA of the CDR3 is TGCAGCGTTGAAGAAGGGGCTAGCGGGACGCTCCGGGGATCCTACGAGCAGTACTTC.

V gene TRBV5-1 combines with J gene TRBJ2-5; TRBD2 matches 10 bases. CDR3 length equals 15 residues. Trimming took 6 bases from V and 3 from J; bases not matched to a gene: 8. The germline CDR1 and CDR2 sequences are SGHRS and YFSETQ. In DNA form, the CDR3 reads TGCGCCAGCACCGGCACTAGCGGGGCGAAAGAGACCCAGTACTTC. This codes for CASTGTSGAKETQYF.

The rearrangement joins TRBV4-1 to TRBJ2-5; tentative D call: TRBD2 (5 bases). The ends were cut back, 0 bases at V and 2 bases at J, with 16 bases in the middle. The CDR3 loop spans 17 amino acids. CDR1 is MGHRA and CDR2 is YSYEKL in the germline V gene. In DNA, the CDR3 is TGCGCCAGCAGCCAAGACCCTGGCGACCCGGGGCAAGAGACCCAGTACTTC. Residues: CASSQDPGDPGQETQYF.

V usage is TRBV6-1 and J usage is TRBJ2-3; D remains unclear. Germline loops: CDR1 MNHNS, CDR2 SASEGT. V was pared by 4 bases and J by 3 bases, with 8 bases between. This CDR3 contains 13 residues. Here the CDR3 DNA reads TGTGCCAGCAGTGCTCCAGTAACAGATACGCAGTATTTT. The encoded protein is CASSAPVTDTQYF.

The J gene is TRBJ2-1, the V gene TRBV7-9, with 12 bases identical to TRBD1. V lost 4 bases and J lost 2; bases outside the gene matches: 6. CDR1 and CDR2 from the germline V gene are SEHNR and FQNEAQ (reference sequence). This CDR3 is built from 17 residues. The CDR3 region is CASSYPGQGATYNEQFF. CDR3 nucleotides: TGTGCCAGCAGCTATCCGGGACAGGGGGCTACCTACAATGAGCAGTTCTTC.

V usage is TRBV4-3 and J usage is TRBJ2-3, with 9 positions matching TRBD2. The CDR3 loop spans 15 amino acids. The germline CDR1 and CDR2 sequences are LGHNA and YSLEER. V trimming: 4 bases; J trimming: 1 base; junction bases outside the gene matches: 3. DNA of the CDR3: TGCGCCAGCAGCCTAGCGGGAGCCCGCACAGATACGCAGTATTTT. Translated, it gives CASSLAGARTDTQYF.

The gene calls are TRBV19 and TRBJ1-4, with TRBD1 as a possible D gene (6 bases). V dropped 2 bases and J dropped 7 bases, with 23 bases sitting between them. The CDR3 totals 18 residues. Germline V gene sequence: CDR1 LNHDA, CDR2 SQIVND (reference sequence). The CDR3 here is CASSILYTGRSCFEKLFF. CDR3 DNA: TGTGCCAGTAGTATACTTTATACAGGGAGAAGCTGTTTTGAAAAACTGTTTTTT.

Only one count was recorded for this clone. This sequence joins TRBV28 and TRBJ2-5, with D unresolved. V was clipped by 2 bases and J by 1 base, with 20 bases between them. This CDR3 is built from 18 residues. Germline CDR1 is MDHEN and CDR2 is SYDVKM. The DNA of the CDR3 is TGTGCCAGCAGTTTACTACCCGCCCGCGTGTCCCTCCAAGAGACCCAGTACTTC. Its translation is CASSLLPARVSLQETQYF.

This chain uses TRBV5-1 with TRBJ2-1, with D possibly TRBD2 on 5 matching bases. Germline-derived CDR1 and CDR2 are SGHRS and YFSETQ. V was clipped by 2 bases and J by 0 bases, with 12 bases between them. The CDR3 has 16 amino acids. The CDR3 loop is CASSLWTVHSYNEQFF. The CDR3 region has the DNA TGCGCCAGCAGCTTATGGACTGTCCACTCCTACAATGAGCAGTTCTTC. Combining the CDR3 with reference TRBV5-1 and TRBJ2-1 gives the whole variable domain KAGVTQTPRYLIKTRGQQVTLSCSPISGHRSVSWYQQTPGQGLQFLFEYFSETQRNKGNFPGRFSGRQFSNSRSEMNVSTLELGDSALYLCASSLWTVHSYNEQFFGPGTRLTVL.

V usage is TRBV14 and J usage is TRBJ2-4, with 7 bases lining up with TRBD2. This CDR3 is built from 19 residues. V shed 0 bases and J 7 bases; nucleotides not matched to a gene: 18. Germline values: CDR1 SGHDN, CDR2 FVKESK. As DNA, the CDR3 is TGTGCCAGCAGCCAAGATGGGGGTTCCAGCGGGGCGGCCGGGAACATTCAGTACTTC. Translated, it gives CASSQDGGSSGAAGNIQYF.

The V call is TRBV27, the J call TRBJ2-3; 12 bases line up with TRBD2. The trim removed 5 bases at V and 0 bases at J, leaving 9 bases unmatched. The CDR3 length is 18 residues. The V gene's germline CDR1 is MNHEY and CDR2 SMNVEV (reference sequence). CDR3 sequence (DNA): TGTGCCAGCAGTACGGTTAGGACTAGCGGGACTAGCACAGATACGCAGTATTTT. This encodes CASSTVRTSGTSTDTQYF.

The gene calls are TRBV10-2 and TRBJ2-4; TRBD1 might be the D (5 bases). This CDR3 contains 13 residues. Germline CDR1 is WSHSY and CDR2 is SAAADI. Trimming took 3 bases from V and 8 from J, leaving 11 bases between them. CDR3: CASSENRKYIQYF. The CDR3 region has the DNA TGCGCCAGCAGTGAAAACAGGAAATACATTCAGTACTTC.

This clone was recorded only once. This chain links TRBV28 with TRBJ2-2; D possibly corresponds to TRBD1 (6 bases). This CDR3 is built from 12 residues. V lost 4 bases and J 6 bases, leaving 6 bases between the germline ends. Germline CDR1 reads MDHEN; CDR2 reads SYDVKM. The CDR3 region is CASSYRAGELFF. In DNA, the CDR3 is TGTGCCAGCAGTTACAGGGCCGGGGAGCTGTTTTTT.

The chain couples TRBV7-3 to TRBJ2-7; 9 bases agree with TRBD1. Germline values: CDR1 SGHTA, CDR2 FQGTGA. The CDR3 contains 15 residues. Trimming cost V 6 bases and J 4 bases; bases outside gene matches: 10. CDR3 nucleotides: TGTGCCAGCAGGTACCGGACAGGGGAGGATTACGAGCAGTACTTC. This sequence encodes CASRYRTGEDYEQYF.

In the case of this clone: At one boundary the junction diverges from the germline segment, which might be a read error. The same CDR3 is also encoded by other DNA sequences in this sample. The J gene is TRBJ1-6, the V gene TRBV5-4; 7 bases match TRBD1. CDR3 size: 17 residues. Germline values: CDR1 SGHNT, CDR2 YYREEE (reference sequence). This CDR3 reads CASSFYKTGTDNSPLHF. For the CDR3, the DNA is TGTGCCAGCAGCTTTTACAAGACGGGGACAGATAATTCCCCCCTCCACTTT.

The V and J genes are TRBV5-1 and TRBJ1-2, with a tentative D call TRBD1 (6 bases). The V and J ends lost 6 bases and 0 bases respectively, with 24 bases between them. Germline lookup yields CDR1 SGHRS and CDR2 YFSETQ. CDR3 length: 18 residues. The CDR3 nucleotides read TGCGCCAGCATCCCAGGGGACCTTGAACACGGGGCTAACTATGGCTACACCTTC. It translates to CASIPGDLEHGANYGYTF.

About this clone itself: A read error may account for a junction end that differs from germline. The chain is built from TRBV6-5 and TRBJ1-3, with D tentatively TRBD1 (6 bases). Per the germline V gene, CDR1 is MNHEY and CDR2 is SVGAGI. The CDR3 has 13 residues. The CDR3 bases are TGTGCCAGCAGTTACTCGAAATGGACAGCCCAGAATTTT. Translating gives CASSYSKWTAQNF.

The V gene is TRBV4-1, the J gene TRBJ2-1; 8 bases line up with TRBD2. The CDR3 contains 18 residues. Unmatched junction bases numbered 10, after V lost 1 base and J lost 2 bases. Per germline, CDR1 MGHRA and CDR2 YSYEKL. The CDR3 DNA sequence: TGCGCCAGCAGCCAAGTACGGTCTAGCGGGCTCGCCTACAATGAGCAGTTCTTC. Translated: CASSQVRSSGLAYNEQFF.